This record looks at one T cell receptor beta chain sequence and its context. Its antigen is as yet unknown. The germline CDR1 and CDR2 sequences are PRHDT and FYEKMQ (reference sequence). The CDR3 extends over 17 amino acids. V gave up 3 bases and J gave up 6 bases, with 20 bases separating them. These data come from a study of response to subunit inactivated influenza vaccine. Findings and limits, study-wide: Each seasonal flu vaccination may recruit only limited new T cells, authors suggested.

TCRdb passed the RT-PCR reads through MiXCR, listing each CDR3 protein once. The sample includes under 500,000 distinct CDR3 sequences, 11% of them seen just once. The specimen was PBMCs from blood, collected roughly 46 days after vaccination. This rearrangement joins TRBV13 to TRBJ2-2; the D gene is possibly TRBD1 (6 bases). The sequence came from a man over 45 who received an inactivated influenza vaccine. The CDR3 spells CASSLAAGTYRAGELFF. For the CDR3, the DNA is TGTGCCAGCAGCTTGGCCGCCGGGACATACAGGGCCGGGGAGCTGTTTTTT.